One and the same sample provided the 7 T cell receptor beta chains below, sequenced in a study of T cell responses to AZD1222 COVID-19 vaccine. The protocol was immunoSEQ multiplex PCR, while the TCRdb copy is restricted to in-frame clones and leaves out a portion. The sample gives under 150,000 clones, 80% to 90% of which show up once; approximately 4% is in the top ten. The source material was peripheral blood, sampled on day 0 of MenACWY control vaccination. The receptors come from an adult in good health.

The V and J genes are TRBV7-9 and TRBJ2-7; no clear D gene. V was trimmed by 2 bases and J by 3 bases, leaving 2 bases between them. The V gene's germline CDR1 is SEHNR and CDR2 FQNEAQ (reference sequence). The CDR3 loop spans 11 amino acids. CDR3 in amino acids: CASSLNYEQYF. The CDR3 DNA is TGTGCCAGCAGCTTAAACTACGAGCAGTACTTC.

The chain links TRBV7-2 to TRBJ2-5; 10 bases fit TRBD2. The germline gives CDR1 SGHTA, CDR2 FQGNSA. The CDR3 sequence is 19 residues long. V was clipped by 5 bases and J by 5 bases; unmatched bases: 20. Here the CDR3 reads CASSTGLADIYIHAETQYF. CDR3 in DNA: TGTGCCAGCAGCACCGGACTAGCGGATATATATATACATGCGGAGACCCAGTACTTC.

V usage is TRBV11-2 and J usage is TRBJ1-6; 7 bases agree with TRBD1. The junction had 10 bases not matched to a gene; V was cut back by 7 bases and J by 7 bases. The CDR3 is made up of 15 amino acids. Germline V gives CDR1 SGHAT, CDR2 FQNNGV. The CDR3 coding sequence is TGTGCCAGCACCAAAGCGGGACAGAGGAATTCACCCCTCCACTTT. As protein: CASTKAGQRNSPLHF.

This chain uses TRBV12-3 or TRBV12-4 with TRBJ1-5, with unresolved D. CDR3 length: 13 residues. The V and J ends lost 2 bases and 4 bases respectively, with 6 bases between them. The chain's CDR3 is CASSLTSNQPQHF. The CDR3 DNA sequence: TGTGCCAGCAGTTTAACGAGTAATCAGCCCCAGCATTTT.

In DNA form, the CDR3 reads TGTGCCAGCAGCCTGCAGGGGGCGCCAGGTCAGCCCCAGCATTTT. Its protein product is CASSLQGAPGQPQHF. V is TRBV7-7 and J is TRBJ1-5; 8 bases are a match to TRBD1. Germline V gives CDR1 SSHAT, CDR2 FNYEAQ (reference sequence). The V gene end was trimmed by 5 bases and the J gene end by 6 bases; junction bases not matched to a gene: 9. The CDR3 is made up of 15 amino acids.

The chain combines TRBV3-1 (or the pseudogene TRBV3-2) with TRBJ1-1; no clear D. The germline V gene encodes CDR1 LGHDT and CDR2 YNNKEL (reference sequence). Trimming took off 5 bases at V and 6 bases at J, with 7 bases between the two ends. The CDR3 is 11 amino acids. CDR3: CASSGRSEAFF. For the CDR3, the DNA is TGTGCCAGCAGCGGTCGGTCTGAAGCTTTCTTT.

This chain uses TRBV29-1 with TRBJ1-1; the D gene is possibly TRBD1 (6 bases). V was shortened by 4 bases and J by 5 bases, with 8 bases between the two germline ends. The CDR3 is 11 amino acids. Looked up from germline, CDR1 is SQVTM and CDR2 is ANQGSEA. Here the CDR3 DNA reads TGCAGCGTTGGAGGGGGAACTGAAGCTTTCTTT. It yields the protein CSVGGGTEAFF. Complete variable domain (other parts from reference TRBV29-1 and TRBJ1-1): SAVISQKPSRDICQRGTSLTIQCQVDSQVTMMFWYRQQPGQSLTLIATANQGSEATYESGFVIDKFPISRPNLTFSTLTVSNMSPEDSSIYLCSVGGGTEAFFGQGTRLTVV.